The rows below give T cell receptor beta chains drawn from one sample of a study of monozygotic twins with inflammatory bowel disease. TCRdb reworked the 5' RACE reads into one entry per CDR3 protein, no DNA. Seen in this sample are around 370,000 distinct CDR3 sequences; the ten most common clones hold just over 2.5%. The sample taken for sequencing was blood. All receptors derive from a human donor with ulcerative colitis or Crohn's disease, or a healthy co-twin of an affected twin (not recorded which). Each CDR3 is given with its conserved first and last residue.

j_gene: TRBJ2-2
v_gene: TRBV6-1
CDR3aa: CASRMGTGFAGELFF

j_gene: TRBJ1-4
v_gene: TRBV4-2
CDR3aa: CASRRAYNEKLFF

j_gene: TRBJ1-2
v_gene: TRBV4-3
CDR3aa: CASSQEGQGTTYGYTF

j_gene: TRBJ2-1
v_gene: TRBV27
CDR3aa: CASSWAQDRDNEQFF

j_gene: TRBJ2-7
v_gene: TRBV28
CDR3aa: CASYSRTNLYEQYF

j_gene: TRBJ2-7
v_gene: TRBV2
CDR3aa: CASSGNSPELPAYEQYF

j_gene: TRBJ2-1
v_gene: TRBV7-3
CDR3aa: CASSRLGDPRSVQFF

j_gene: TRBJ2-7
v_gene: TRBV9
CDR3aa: CASSVDPGSYEQYF

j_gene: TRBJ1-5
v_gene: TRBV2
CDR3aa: CASSPRRRNQPQHF

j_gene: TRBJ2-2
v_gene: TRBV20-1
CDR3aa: CSVAGLAPGRSTGELFF

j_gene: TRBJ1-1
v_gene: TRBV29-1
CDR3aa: CSVRTYNTEAFF

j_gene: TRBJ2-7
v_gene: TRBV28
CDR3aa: CASSFVGTPSYEQYF

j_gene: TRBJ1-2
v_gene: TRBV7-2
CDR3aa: CASSLRQGNYGYTF

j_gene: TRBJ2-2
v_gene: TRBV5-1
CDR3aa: CASSIQRGETGELFF

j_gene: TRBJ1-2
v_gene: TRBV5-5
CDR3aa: CASSLGAAVDYGYTF

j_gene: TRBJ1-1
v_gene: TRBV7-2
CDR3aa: CASSPQGGFVTEAFF

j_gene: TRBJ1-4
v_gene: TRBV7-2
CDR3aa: CASSLAAARNEKLFF

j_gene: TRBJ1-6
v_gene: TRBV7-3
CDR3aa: CASSPGGRTGSPLHF

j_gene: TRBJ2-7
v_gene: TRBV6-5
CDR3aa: CASSYSDDTKQYF

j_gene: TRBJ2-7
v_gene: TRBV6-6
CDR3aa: CASLYRDTAYEQYF

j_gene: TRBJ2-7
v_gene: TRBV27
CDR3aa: CASTSGWASGAYEQYF

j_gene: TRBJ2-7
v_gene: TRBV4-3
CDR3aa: CASSQEGGGGKQYF

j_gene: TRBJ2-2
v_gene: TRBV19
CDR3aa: CASSSGAQRPTGELFF

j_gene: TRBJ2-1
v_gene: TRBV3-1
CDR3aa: CASSRTGQGAVEQFF

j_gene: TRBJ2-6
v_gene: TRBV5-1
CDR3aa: CATRQGGSSGANVLTF

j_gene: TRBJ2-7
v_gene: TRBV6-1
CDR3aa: CASSTPHQAQTYEQYF

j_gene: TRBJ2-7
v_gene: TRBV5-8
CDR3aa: CASSPMTGAHYEQYF

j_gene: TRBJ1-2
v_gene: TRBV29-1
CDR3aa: CSSGVGSYGYTF

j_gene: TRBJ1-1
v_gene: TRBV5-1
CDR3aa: CASSLGGLNSHTEAFF

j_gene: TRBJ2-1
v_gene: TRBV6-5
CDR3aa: CASSYSSAGGLNEQFF

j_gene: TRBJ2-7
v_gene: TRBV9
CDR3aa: CASSVETGIYSEQYF

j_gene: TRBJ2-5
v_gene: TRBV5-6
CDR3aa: CASSFQGAVETQYF

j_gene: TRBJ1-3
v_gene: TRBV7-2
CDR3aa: CASSLVGGAGNTIYF

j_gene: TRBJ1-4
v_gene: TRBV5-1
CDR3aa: CASKYTAASEEKLFF

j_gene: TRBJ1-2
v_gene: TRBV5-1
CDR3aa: CASSFGDTIYGYTF

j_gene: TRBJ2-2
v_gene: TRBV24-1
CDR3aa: CATGRREVNTGELFF

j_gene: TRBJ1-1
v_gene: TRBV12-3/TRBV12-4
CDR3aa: CASSYYRGHRYTEAFF

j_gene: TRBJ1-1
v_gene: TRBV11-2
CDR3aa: CASTSVTNTEAFF

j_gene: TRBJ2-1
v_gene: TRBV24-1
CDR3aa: CATSDSKWSSHNEQFF

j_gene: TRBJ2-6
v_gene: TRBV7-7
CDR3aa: CASSSSPGANVLTF

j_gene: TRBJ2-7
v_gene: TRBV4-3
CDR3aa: CASSLSVQSSYEQYF

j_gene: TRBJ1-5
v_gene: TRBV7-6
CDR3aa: CASSLPSQPQHF

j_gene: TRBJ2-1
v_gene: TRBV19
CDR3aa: CASSIWGAGGSSSYNEQFF

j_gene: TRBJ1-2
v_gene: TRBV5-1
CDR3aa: CASRPPPGSGSYGYTF

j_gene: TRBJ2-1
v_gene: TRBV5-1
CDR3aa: CASSPLGTGANEQFF

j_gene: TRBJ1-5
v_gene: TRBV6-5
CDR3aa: CASCSDRGGNQPQHF

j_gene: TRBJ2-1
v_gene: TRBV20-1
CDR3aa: CSARTSGGDNNEQFF

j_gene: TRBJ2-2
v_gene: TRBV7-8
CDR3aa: CASSIRDRLTGELFF

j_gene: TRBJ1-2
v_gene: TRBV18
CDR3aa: CASSPPLTGGYTF

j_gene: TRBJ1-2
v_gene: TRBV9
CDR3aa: CASSVDVRGIGYGYTF

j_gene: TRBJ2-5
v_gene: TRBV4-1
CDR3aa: CASSQTRELETQYF

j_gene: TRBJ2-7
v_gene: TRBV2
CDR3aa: CASSGQGRYEQYF